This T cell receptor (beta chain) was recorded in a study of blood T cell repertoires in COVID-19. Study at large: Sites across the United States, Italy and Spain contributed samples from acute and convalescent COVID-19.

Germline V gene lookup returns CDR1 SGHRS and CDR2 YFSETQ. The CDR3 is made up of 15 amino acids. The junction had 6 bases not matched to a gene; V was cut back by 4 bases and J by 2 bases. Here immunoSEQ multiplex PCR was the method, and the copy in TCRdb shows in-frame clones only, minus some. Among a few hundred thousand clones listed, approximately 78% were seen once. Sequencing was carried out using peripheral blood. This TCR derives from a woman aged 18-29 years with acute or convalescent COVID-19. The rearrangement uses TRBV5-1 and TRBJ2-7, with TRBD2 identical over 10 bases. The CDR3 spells CASSLASGSTYEQYF. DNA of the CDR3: TGCGCCAGCAGCCTAGCTAGCGGGAGCACCTACGAGCAGTACTTC.